One sample yielded the 10 T cell receptor beta chains listed below, sequenced in a study of shared clonotypes between healthy human individuals. TCRdb's copy holds only in-frame clones and misses some; the assay was immunoSEQ multiplex PCR. The table has around 2.3 million clones, 90% to 96% seen once. Sample: naive CD4+ T cells sorted from blood. The subset denotes: CD45RA+ positively selected. Source of these receptors: a man younger than 35 in good health.

V and J are TRBV7-2 and TRBJ1-2; 9 nucleotides line up with TRBD1. The CDR3 covers 13 residues. Germline trimming cut 4 bases from V and 8 bases from J; bases unmatched to any gene: 5. CDR1 is SGHTA and CDR2 is FQGNSA in the germline V gene. CDR3 DNA sequence: TGTGCCAGCAGCTCCAGGACAGGGGTGGGCTACACCTTC. Translated: CASSSRTGVGYTF.

The J gene is TRBJ2-1, the V gene TRBV9; D ambiguous. The CDR3 is 13 residues long. Trimming removed 3 bases from V and 7 bases from J, with 11 bases in between. Germline V CDR1 and CDR2: SGDLS, YYNGEE. The CDR3 DNA is TGTGCCAGCAGCGGAGATGTGGGAAATGAGCAGTTCTTC. This sequence encodes CASSGDVGNEQFF.

V usage is TRBV11-3 and J usage is TRBJ2-7; D unresolved. V lost 1 base to trimming and J lost 2 bases, with 9 bases between them. This CDR3 spans 14 amino acids. CDR1 SGHNT and CDR2 YENEEA come from the germline V gene. DNA for the CDR3: TGTGCCAGCAGCTTAGGCGGTACGACCTACGAGCAGTACTTC. Protein sequence: CASSLGGTTYEQYF. The complete variable domain, with remaining parts taken from reference TRBV11-3 and TRBJ2-7, reads EAGVVQSPRYKIIEKKQPVAFWCNPISGHNTLYWYLQNLGQGPELLIRYENEEAVDDSQLPKDRFSAERLKGVDSTLKIQPAELGDSAVYLCASSLGGTTYEQYFGPGTRLTVT.

V usage is TRBV7-9 and J usage is TRBJ1-3, with 7 bases lining up with TRBD1. This CDR3 has 16 residues. J was trimmed by 0 bases and V by 5 bases; bases with no gene match: 7. In germline, CDR1 is SEHNR, CDR2 FQNEAQ (reference sequence). The CDR3 reads CASSMLGTDSGNTIYF. CDR3 nucleotide sequence: TGTGCCAGCAGCATGCTAGGGACAGACTCTGGAAACACCATATATTTT.

V and J are TRBV28 and TRBJ2-7; TRBD1 agrees at 10 bases. The CDR3 runs to 17 residues. With V trimmed by 1 base and J by 2 bases, 8 bases remained unmatched. Germline V gene sequence: CDR1 MDHEN, CDR2 SYDVKM. CDR3 residues: CASSLSVGTGDTYEQYF. DNA for the CDR3: TGTGCCAGCAGTTTATCGGTTGGGACAGGGGACACCTACGAGCAGTACTTC.

V and J are TRBV18 and TRBJ1-4; TRBD1 agrees at 9 bases. Germline CDR1 is KGHSH and CDR2 is LQKENI. The CDR3 extends over 16 amino acids. The trim removed 4 bases at V and 7 bases at J, leaving 10 bases unmatched. As DNA, the CDR3 is TGTGCCAGCTCACTCACCCCGGGACAGGGAGGTGAAAAACTGTTTTTT. It codes for CASSLTPGQGGEKLFF.

The chain combines TRBV7-2 with TRBJ1-6; TRBD1 aligns across 9 bases. CDR3 length equals 15 residues. The germline CDR1 and CDR2 sequences are SGHTA and FQGNSA. The V and J ends lost 5 bases and 6 bases, in that order; junction bases with no gene match: 5. The CDR3 DNA sequence: TGTGCCAGCAGCACGGGACAGGGCTCTAATTCACCCCTCCACTTT. As protein: CASSTGQGSNSPLHF.

This clone has just one count. The chain recombines TRBV2 with TRBJ1-4, with 7 bases lining up with TRBD1. V shed 7 bases and J 5 bases; nucleotides not matched to a gene: 7. The germline V gene has CDR1 SNHLY and CDR2 FYNNEI. CDR3 size: 14 residues. The DNA of the CDR3 is TGTGCCAGCAAGAGGACAGGCATGAATGAAAAACTGTTTTTT. This encodes CASKRTGMNEKLFF.

The chain links TRBV21-1 to TRBJ2-7; TRBD2, the table's D call, was not compared with the DNA. TRBV21-1 is tagged as a pseudogene. CDR3 length: 17 amino acids. The CDR3 loop reads CASSKGLGTSVSYEQYF. The CDR3 DNA is TGTGCCAGCAGCAAAGGTCTAGGGACTAGCGTCTCCTACGAGCAGTACTTC.

A single count supports this clone. V usage is TRBV15 and J usage is TRBJ1-6, with D possibly matching TRBD1 (5 bases). V lost 8 bases, J lost 4 bases, and 6 bases lay in between. This CDR3 has 12 residues. CDR1 is LNHNV and CDR2 is YYDKDF in the germline V gene (reference sequence). This chain's CDR3 is CATRQYNSPLHF. The CDR3 coding sequence is TGTGCCACCCGACAGTATAATTCACCCCTCCACTTT.